This is a list of T cell receptor beta chains from one sample in a study of T cell responses to AZD1222 COVID-19 vaccine. Clones were read by immunoSEQ multiplex PCR, and TCRdb kept only the in-frame ones, dropping some. Of about 49,000 clones listed, approximately 79% are singletons. The input for sequencing was peripheral blood, taken on day 0 of MenACWY control vaccination. All receptors derive from an adult in good health. The CDR3 runs from the conserved cysteine through the conserved F or W.

v_call: TRBV5-5; j_call: TRBJ1-1; cdr3_aa: CASSFELGEAFF
v_call: TRBV5-1; j_call: TRBJ1-2; cdr3_aa: CASSLDPGNYGYTF
v_call: TRBV3-1/TRBV3-2; j_call: TRBJ2-7; cdr3_aa: CASSQLAEQYF
v_call: TRBV5-1; j_call: TRBJ2-4; cdr3_aa: CASSPGTAPTQNIQYF
v_call: TRBV19; j_call: TRBJ1-5; cdr3_aa: CASSPQGTGNQPQHF
v_call: TRBV6-1; j_call: TRBJ1-4; cdr3_aa: CASSGGWGQEKHNEKLFF
v_call: TRBV6-1; j_call: TRBJ1-5; cdr3_aa: CASSEGVGGGNQPQHF
v_call: TRBV28; j_call: TRBJ2-1; cdr3_aa: CASKLSGASGAGEQFF
v_call: TRBV18; j_call: TRBJ2-2; cdr3_aa: CASSLRDWLNTGELFF
v_call: TRBV7-6; j_call: TRBJ1-6; cdr3_aa: CASSSRRGRVGSPLHF
v_call: TRBV9; j_call: TRBJ2-3; cdr3_aa: CASSPSPGPQYTQYF
v_call: TRBV6-4; j_call: TRBJ2-6; cdr3_aa: CASSDGGHGANVLTF
v_call: TRBV6-5; j_call: TRBJ2-6; cdr3_aa: CASSQRAGANVLTF
v_call: TRBV10-3; j_call: TRBJ1-1; cdr3_aa: CAISLGQMNTEAFF
v_call: TRBV21-1; j_call: TRBJ1-5; cdr3_aa: CASTGRRVGNQPQHF
v_call: TRBV5-1; j_call: TRBJ1-3; cdr3_aa: CASSAGTFGNTIYF
v_call: TRBV9; j_call: TRBJ2-7; cdr3_aa: CASSVGPSGSYEQYF
v_call: TRBV10-3; j_call: TRBJ2-3; cdr3_aa: CAISGGRQTDTQYF
v_call: TRBV9; j_call: TRBJ2-5; cdr3_aa: CASSLTPGTAGETQYF
v_call: TRBV6-5; j_call: TRBJ2-1; cdr3_aa: CASSPGLNYNEQFF